This TCR beta chain appears in the sequencing data of a study of T-cell memory formation after mild COVID-19. Background on the study: The study found TCR clusters largely donor specific. The study, taken as a whole, reports: Second-wave clones peaking on day 37 lacked confirmed SARS-CoV-2 specificity. Pre-infection memory contained some responding clones, which suggested that cross-reactive memory had joined.

Germline lookup yields CDR1 MNHEY and CDR2 SMNVEV (reference sequence). The CDR3 consists of 13 residues. Losses at the gene ends were 4 bases for V and 5 bases for J; bases not matched to a gene: 4. About this clonotype: Its antigen is unidentified.

TCR alpha and TCR beta cDNA libraries carrying sample barcodes and UMIs came from 5'RACE with constant-segment primers. TCRdb re-called the 5' RACE reads with MiXCR, one entry per CDR3 protein. The data hold 50,000 to 60,000 distinct CDR3 sequences, with 25% to 35% observed a single time. The receptor's source is a young man who had mild COVID-19 (a few samples of this study predate the infection). Cell type and time point are not known. The chain is built from TRBV27 and TRBJ2-7; 8 bases map to TRBD2. The material sequenced was PBMCs or a T cell subset sorted from them (not recorded which). Here the CDR3 reads CASSSLGGDEQYF. The CDR3, as DNA: TGTGCCAGCAGTTCCCTCGGGGGGGACGAGCAGTACTTC.